This TCR beta chain was sequenced in a study of identical twins. Regarding this clonotype: What it binds is unknown.

This CDR3 spans 14 amino acids. Germline V gives CDR1 SEHNR, CDR2 FQNEAQ (reference sequence). Trimming took off 4 bases at V and 11 bases at J, with 18 bases between the two ends. Findings and limits, study-wide: Models underpredicted monozygotic twin sharing of out-of-frame TCR alpha. Out-of-frame alpha sequences that twins shared showed excess low generation probability.

MiXCR was run by TCRdb on the 5' RACE reads, yielding one entry per CDR3 protein. The sample has more than 400,000 distinct CDR3 sequences, roughly 15% seen once; the top ten hold 0.44%. This same sample was also taken into another study, of yellow fever vaccine responses in identical twins.

The TCR was taken from a woman between 18 and 29 years old in good health. The chain is built from TRBV7-9 and TRBJ2-1, with D maybe TRBD1 (6 bases). Sequencing was carried out using CD4+ T cells sorted from blood. The CDR3 loop reads CASSSNRDHRKQFF. The CDR3 DNA reads as TGTGCCAGCAGCTCGAACAGGGACCACAGGAAGCAGTTCTTC.